Below, one T cell receptor beta chain is given with its context. Its specificity is unknown. The sample is drawn from a study of T cell responses to AZD1222 COVID-19 vaccine. Method: immunoSEQ multiplex PCR; TCRdb's copy keeps in-frame clones and lacks some. The repertoire includes under 110,000 clones, around 90% of them detected once, and approximately 5% sits in the top ten. General study findings and limits: Targeting of unmutated variant regions was reportedly seen in nearly half of spike-specific TCRs. It should be noted that donors were predominantly white British and more often female, and clonal diversity was possibly underestimated.

The germline V and J ends were trimmed by 4 bases and 3 bases, with 9 bases remaining between them. Germline assignment: CDR1 SNHLY and CDR2 FYNNEI. The CDR3 is made up of 13 amino acids. The TCR sequence derives from an adult in good health. V gene TRBV2 combines with J gene TRBJ1-2; D is unresolved. The sequencing used peripheral blood, collected on day 0 of AZD1222 vaccination. The CDR3 coding sequence is TGTGCCAGCAGTGGGGCGGAGGACTATGGCTACACCTTC. Protein product: CASSGAEDYGYTF.